These 16 T cell receptor beta chains share one sample of origin, sequenced in a study of cytomegalovirus exposure and HLA in healthy donors. Primers for the PCR totalled 60 Vbeta and 13 Jbeta. Clones were read by immunoSEQ multiplex PCR, and TCRdb kept only the in-frame ones, dropping some. The sample table sets out approximately 71,000 clones. Specimen: PBMCs. Every receptor here comes from a female donor in good health and CMV-seropositive.

The V call is TRBV19, the J call TRBJ1-1; D is uncertain. V lost 5 bases and J lost 3, with 19 bases in between. CDR1 is LNHDA and CDR2 is SQIVND in the germline V gene (reference sequence). This CDR3 spans 16 amino acids. CDR3 in DNA: TGTGCCAGTAGTCCCGGTTCTGGGCGTGATTACACTGAAGCTTTCTTT. Translating it yields CASSPGSGRDYTEAFF.

The gene calls are TRBV9 and TRBJ1-5; D remains ambiguous. The CDR3 runs 13 residues. Germline V gene data show CDR1 as SGDLS and CDR2 as YYNGEE. Trimming took off 0 bases at V and 5 bases at J, with 6 bases between the two ends. The CDR3 sequence: CASSVGLYQPQHF. The CDR3 DNA is TGTGCCAGCAGCGTAGGACTTTATCAGCCCCAGCATTTT.

V is TRBV18 and J is TRBJ1-1; weak D call: TRBD1 (5 bases). CDR1 is KGHSH, CDR2 LQKENI, per germline. This CDR3 is built from 14 residues. V lost 3 bases and J 3 bases, leaving 11 bases between the germline ends. The CDR3 loop reads CASSPLGGDTEAFF. CDR3 bases: TGTGCCAGCTCACCCCTCGGAGGGGACACTGAAGCTTTCTTT.

The chain links TRBV7-2 to TRBJ2-5, with D perhaps TRBD1 (6 bases). V lost 5 bases to trimming and J lost 5 bases, with 15 bases between them. CDR1 is SGHTA, CDR2 FQGNSA, per germline. CDR3 length equals 14 residues. CDR3 amino acids: CASSEQTGPETQYF. The CDR3 DNA sequence: TGTGCCAGCAGCGAACAAACAGGGCCCGAGACCCAGTACTTC. Filled out from reference TRBV7-2 and TRBJ2-5, the complete variable domain reads GAGVSQSPSNKVTEKGKDVELRCDPISGHTALYWYRQSLGQGLEFLIYFQGNSAPDKSGLPSDRFSAERTGGSVSTLTIQRTQQEDSAVYLCASSEQTGPETQYFGPGTRLLVL.

The V and J genes are TRBV28 and TRBJ2-7, with TRBD2 identical over 11 bases. Germline assignment: CDR1 MDHEN and CDR2 SYDVKM. The CDR3 is made up of 16 amino acids. V dropped 1 base and J dropped 2; count of bases not matched to a gene: 4. CDR3 sequence: CASSLSGTSGTYEQYF. CDR3 nucleotide sequence: TGTGCCAGCAGTTTATCCGGGACTAGCGGAACCTACGAGCAGTACTTC.

The CDR3 protein is CASSESREGAEAFF. In DNA form, the CDR3 reads TGCGCCAGCAGTGAGTCGAGGGAAGGCGCTGAAGCTTTCTTT. This chain connects TRBV10-1 to TRBJ1-1; D unclear. From germline, CDR1 is WNHNN and CDR2 SYGVQD (reference sequence). V dropped 0 bases and J dropped 6 bases, with 11 bases sitting between them. The CDR3 contains 14 residues.

The chain carries TRBV11-3 and TRBJ1-2, with D possibly TRBD1 on 6 matching bases. The CDR3 covers 13 residues. Per the germline V gene, CDR1 is SGHNT and CDR2 is YENEEA. Trimming left V 5 bases short and J 4 bases short, with 11 bases between. The CDR3 DNA is TGTGCCAGCAGCCAGGGGCCCCTCTATGGCTACACCTTC. Its protein is CASSQGPLYGYTF.

V and J are TRBV29-1 and TRBJ2-7, with 8 bases fitting TRBD2. The CDR3 is 14 amino acids. Losses at the gene ends were 6 bases for V and 6 bases for J; bases not matched to a gene: 13. Germline values: CDR1 SQVTM, CDR2 ANQGSEA. Here the CDR3 DNA reads TGCAGCGTAGTCGGGACTAGTCTTAGTCGCGAGCAGTACTTC. Translating it yields CSVVGTSLSREQYF.

The CDR3 DNA is TGTGCCAGCAGGGCCACAGGCCTTAACTATGGCTACACCTTC. Residues: CASRATGLNYGYTF. J is TRBJ1-2 and V is TRBV27; weak D call: TRBD1 (5 bases). V lost 6 bases, J lost 1 base, and 12 bases lay in between. This CDR3 comprises 14 residues. Germline CDR1 is MNHEY and CDR2 is SMNVEV (reference sequence).

The chain couples TRBV7-9 to TRBJ2-1; TRBD2 agrees at 9 bases. Germline CDR1 and CDR2: SEHNR and FQNEAQ (reference sequence). V shed 1 base and J 7 bases; nucleotides not matched to a gene: 5. There are 15 residues in the CDR3. CDR3 in DNA: TGTGCCAGCAGCTTAGGCGGGAGGGCGGTGAATGAGCAGTTCTTC. Translated: CASSLGGRAVNEQFF.

This chain links TRBV6-6 with TRBJ2-1, with 9 bases that match TRBD1. Germline values: CDR1 MNHNY, CDR2 SVGAGI (reference sequence). The CDR3 is 15 amino acids. Trimming at V came to 6 bases and at J to 2 bases, leaving 5 bases not matched to a gene. In nucleotides, the CDR3 is TGTGCCAGCAGACTACAGGGGGCGGCCTACAATGAGCAGTTCTTC. Its protein product is CASRLQGAAYNEQFF.

The V call is TRBV9, the J call TRBJ1-2; D not certain. CDR3 size: 15 residues. V was pared by 3 bases and J by 7 bases, with 19 bases between. The germline V gene encodes CDR1 SGDLS and CDR2 YYNGEE. The CDR3 DNA reads TGTGCCAGCAGCGAGACTACGTCCCCTCGGTCTGGCTACACCTTC. This gives the protein CASSETTSPRSGYTF.

The chain links TRBV5-1 to TRBJ2-3; 11 nucleotides match TRBD1. Germline trimming cut 0 bases from V and 5 bases from J; bases unmatched to any gene: 11. The CDR3 is 18 amino acids. Per the germline V gene, CDR1 is SGHRS and CDR2 is YFSETQ. CDR3: CASSLGYLGQGAKDTQYF. The DNA for the CDR3 is TGCGCCAGCAGCTTGGGTTACCTAGGACAGGGGGCGAAAGATACGCAGTATTTT.

This rearrangement joins TRBV5-8 to TRBJ1-2; the D is unclear. The CDR3 sequence is 12 residues long. V was shortened by 4 bases and J by 1 base, with 5 bases between the two germline ends. In germline, CDR1 is SGHTS, CDR2 YDEGEE. CDR3 coding DNA: TGTGCCAGCAGCCCCAGTAACTATGGCTACACCTTC. It specifies CASSPSNYGYTF. Full variable domain (missing parts from reference TRBV5-8 and TRBJ1-2): EAGVTQSPTHLIKTRGQQATLRCSPISGHTSVYWYQQALGLGLQFLLWYDEGEERNRGNFPPRFSGRQFPNYSSELNVNALELEDSALYLCASSPSNYGYTFGSGTRLTVV.

V is TRBV5-1 and J is TRBJ2-7, with TRBD1 matching 7 bases. The V gene's germline CDR1 is SGHRS and CDR2 YFSETQ. V lost 0 bases, J lost 1 base, and 4 bases stayed unmatched. This CDR3 is 15 amino acids long. The CDR3 sequence is CASSLGDRASYEQYF. Here the CDR3 DNA reads TGCGCCAGCAGCTTGGGTGACAGGGCATCCTACGAGCAGTACTTC.

This chain connects TRBV4-2 to TRBJ1-2, with TRBD1 matching 8 bases. The CDR3 spans 15 residues. Germline values: CDR1 LGHNA, CDR2 YNFKEQ. V lost 3 bases and J lost 4; bases outside the gene matches: 7. The DNA of the CDR3 is TGTGCCAGCAGCCAGCCCAACACAGGGGGCTATGGCTACACCTTC. Translated, it gives CASSQPNTGGYGYTF.